Given below is one T cell receptor beta chain in context. The data belong to a study of blood T cell repertoires in COVID-19. Overall study context: There were acute and convalescent COVID-19 samples, and they came from the United States, Italy and Spain. PBMCs, B-cell-depleted T cells, or T cells provided the cDNA or gDNA that made up the material.

Original analysis: Amplification with reference gene primers provided the estimates of nucleated cell counts. Clones were read by immunoSEQ multiplex PCR, and TCRdb kept only the in-frame ones, dropping some. D and trimming were read from the DNA, whereas the V and J calls and clone size are those reported in that table. The sample holds roughly 99,000 clones, approximately 88% seen once. Germline values: CDR1 SGHTA, CDR2 FQGTGA. Trimming cost V 2 bases and J 7 bases; bases outside gene matches: 5. This CDR3 is built from 13 residues. Input material: peripheral blood. This receptor was taken from a man aged 35-49 years with active or convalescent COVID-19. V usage is TRBV7-3 and J usage is TRBJ2-7; 7 bases map to TRBD1. The CDR3: CASSLERGLEQYF. The CDR3 coding sequence is TGTGCCAGCAGCTTAGAGAGGGGGCTGGAGCAGTACTTC.